One TCR beta chain is described in this entry. Amplification yielded TCR beta CDR3 regions, with RNA transcripts as the source. When the TCR CDR3 underwent first-round RT-PCR, the HTBI primer set was used. From the multiplex PCR reads, TCRdb called clonotypes with MiXCR, one entry per CDR3 protein. In the table there are about 300,000 distinct CDR3 sequences, around 16% of which are singletons. V dropped 6 bases and J dropped 2 bases, with 4 bases sitting between them. The CDR3 loop spans 12 amino acids. Germline V gives CDR1 MDHEN, CDR2 SYDVKM. These data come from a study of T cells in Graves' hyperthyroidism and ophthalmopathy.

The sequenced sample consisted of blood. The rearrangement joins TRBV28 to TRBJ2-2; D is ambiguous. This receptor was obtained from a man between 25 and 39 years old with Graves' hyperthyroidism. CDR3 loop: CASRHNTGELFF. The CDR3 bases are TGTGCCAGCAGACATAACACCGGGGAGCTGTTTTTT.